This TCR beta chain was captured in a study of shared clonotypes between healthy human individuals. Study processing details: ImmunoSEQ yielded junction-only sequences lacking quality scores, so filtering differed. This table comes from immunoSEQ multiplex PCR, and its TCRdb copy is limited to in-frame clones, with some not included. V and J calls and clone size are as listed in that table; D and trimming were resolved from the DNA. In the table there are about 1.5 million clones, 95% to 99% of which are singletons. The length of the CDR3 is 13 residues. Trimming pared 5 bases from V and 1 base from J, leaving 8 bases between. Germline V gene lookup returns CDR1 SEHNR and CDR2 FQNEAQ (reference sequence).

Sequencing was performed on naive CD4+ T cells sorted from blood. Subset denoted: CD45RA+ positively selected. The chain recombines TRBV7-9 with TRBJ2-5, with a tentative D call TRBD1 (5 bases). This receptor was taken from a young man in good health. As DNA, the CDR3 is TGTGCCAGCAGCCTCGACAGCCAAGAGACCCAGTACTTC. Translated: CASSLDSQETQYF.